This T cell receptor (beta chain) was obtained from a study of cytomegalovirus exposure and HLA in healthy donors. Study-wide findings and caveats: By a later analysis, the bulk of CMV-associated TCR beta chains appeared HLA-restricted. Several of the most significant clusters appeared, in a later analysis, to be linked to common viral pathogens. Being indistinguishable, some V segments were excluded, TRBV6-2 and TRBV6-3 among them.

Comment on this clone: As yet, its antigen is unknown.

The V gene lost 3 bases and the J gene lost 0 bases, with 7 bases spanning the gap. The CDR3 has 13 residues. Germline loops: CDR1 GTSNPN, CDR2 SVGIG (reference sequence). 60 Vbeta and 13 Jbeta primers were used in PCR. Original analysis: Later analysis identified tens of millions of unique TCR beta chains, about 12 million shared. Clones were sequenced by immunoSEQ multiplex PCR, and TCRdb holds only the in-frame ones, with some missing. V and J calls and clone size come straight from that table; D and trimming were deduced from the DNA. The sample carries 150,000 to 200,000 clones, roughly 80% recorded once.

The sequence derives from a male donor in good health and CMV-seronegative. The sequenced sample was PBMCs. The V call is TRBV30, the J call TRBJ2-3; no firm D call. CDR3 coding DNA: TGTGCCTGGAGCAGAACAAGCACAGATACGCAGTATTTT. Translation gives CAWSRTSTDTQYF.